Each of the 30 T cell receptor beta chains below was sequenced from the same sample in a study of T cell responses to AZD1222 COVID-19 vaccine. The assay was immunoSEQ multiplex PCR, and TCRdb's table has in-frame clones only and misses some. This table has approximately 150,000 clones, approximately 90% appearing once. Sequencing used peripheral blood, obtained on day 0 of AZD1222 vaccination. These receptor sequences come from an adult in good health.

The chain has TRBV5-4 and TRBJ2-7, with 9 bases fitting TRBD2. This CDR3 has 16 amino acids. CDR1 and CDR2 (germline): SGHNT, YYREEE (reference sequence). The V and J ends lost 4 bases and 3 bases, in that order; junction bases with no gene match: 11. The CDR3 region is CASSRGGLAGYYEQYF. In DNA form, the CDR3 reads TGTGCCAGCAGCCGCGGAGGGCTAGCGGGATACTACGAGCAGTACTTC. Full variable domain (missing parts from reference TRBV5-4 and TRBJ2-7): ETGVTQSPTHLIKTRGQQVTLRCSSQSGHNTVSWYQQALGQGPQFIFQYYREEENGRGNFPPRFSGLQFPNYSSELNVNALELDDSALYLCASSRGGLAGYYEQYFGPGTRLTVT.

The chain recombines TRBV5-1 with TRBJ2-5; 8 bases align to TRBD2. Germline-derived CDR1 and CDR2 are SGHRS and YFSETQ. CDR3 length: 16 amino acids. J gave up 3 bases and V 2 bases, and 9 bases lay outside the gene matches. CDR3 nucleotide sequence: TGCGCCAGCAGCTTCGGAACTAGCGGATCTAAAGAGACCCAGTACTTC. Translating gives CASSFGTSGSKETQYF.

The V and J genes are TRBV6-5 and TRBJ1-1; no clear D. The CDR3 runs to 12 residues. V was cut by 0 bases and J by 7 bases, with 6 bases left in between. The V gene's germline CDR1 is MNHEY and CDR2 SVGAGI. Here the CDR3 DNA reads TGTGCCAGCAGTTACTCAGGATTTGAAGCTTTCTTT. Residues: CASSYSGFEAFF.

This clone was seen a few times. This chain links TRBV30 with TRBJ2-7; D remains unclear. CDR1 and CDR2 (germline): GTSNPN, SVGIG (reference sequence). The CDR3 is 11 amino acids. The CDR3 sequence: CAGSLWSEQYF. The CDR3 bases are TGTGCGGGCAGCCTATGGAGCGAGCAGTACTTC.

The chain joins TRBV27 to TRBJ1-3; D call uncertain. This CDR3 contains 13 residues. Trimming cost V 2 bases and J 4 bases, with 6 bases left between them. The germline V gene has CDR1 MNHEY and CDR2 SMNVEV (reference sequence). CDR3 in amino acids: CASSLVLGNTIYF. In DNA, the CDR3 is TGTGCCAGCAGTTTAGTACTCGGAAACACCATATATTTT.

A word on this clone: This sample includes further DNA sequences coding for the same CDR3. V is TRBV18 and J is TRBJ1-1; 9 bases match TRBD1. From germline, CDR1 is KGHSH and CDR2 LQKENI. The ends lost 3 bases at V and 5 bases at J; junction bases unmatched: 1. CDR3 length equals 13 residues. The CDR3 coding sequence is TGTGCCAGCTCACCGGGACAGGGAACTGAAGCTTTCTTT. It translates to CASSPGQGTEAFF.

The chain links TRBV9 to TRBJ1-6; possible D gene TRBD1, 6 bases. V was clipped by 3 bases and J by 7 bases, with 11 bases between them. The CDR3 runs 14 residues. The germline gives CDR1 SGDLS, CDR2 YYNGEE. CDR3 DNA sequence: TGTGCCAGCAGCGGACAGGCGAGCAATTCACCCCTCCACTTT. Protein: CASSGQASNSPLHF.

This clone was seen more than once but under ten times. The CDR3 nucleotides read TGTGCCAGCAGGTACCACGGGAATGAGCAGTTCTTC. Protein: CASRYHGNEQFF. The chain couples TRBV12-3 or TRBV12-4 to TRBJ2-1; D gene ambiguous. V lost 6 bases, J lost 7 bases, and 10 bases lay in between. The CDR3 contains 12 residues.

The genes are TRBV19 and TRBJ2-2; 9 bases line up with TRBD2. This CDR3 region has 14 residues. After removal of 11 bases from V and 2 bases from J, the junction contained 6 bases not matched to a gene. Germline values: CDR1 LNHDA, CDR2 SQIVND (reference sequence). The CDR3 nucleotides read TGTGCCGGGGGGACTAGCCCCAACACCGGGGAGCTGTTTTTT. Translation: CAGGTSPNTGELFF.

The gene calls are TRBV4-1 and TRBJ2-7, with 7 bases aligning to TRBD2. CDR1 and CDR2 (germline): MGHRA, YSYEKL. V was pared by 4 bases and J by 6 bases, with 15 bases of the junction left unmatched. The CDR3 is made up of 16 amino acids. CDR3 in DNA: TGCGCCAGCAGCCCTTCAGGCAGCGGGATTCGCAGCGAGCAGTACTTC. This sequence encodes CASSPSGSGIRSEQYF.

V is TRBV6-6 and J is TRBJ2-7; 7 nucleotides agree with TRBD1. Per germline, CDR1 MNHNY and CDR2 SVGAGI (reference sequence). After removal of 5 bases from V and 2 bases from J, the junction contained 3 bases not matched to a gene. This CDR3 region has 13 residues. CDR3 coding DNA: TGTGCCAGCAGTCGCGACAGGGCCTACGAGCAGTACTTC. Its translation: CASSRDRAYEQYF.

This clone was seen a single time. The chain couples TRBV23-1 to TRBJ1-6, with D unclear. TRBV23-1 is an ORF; its function is uncertain. Trimming took off 2 bases at V and 7 bases at J, with 21 bases between the two ends. This CDR3 is 18 amino acids long. The CDR3: CASSQNPLLGRKNSPLHF. CDR3 bases: TGCGCCAGCAGTCAAAACCCCCTCCTAGGGCGGAAAAATTCACCCCTCCACTTT.

This clone was observed a single time. The gene calls are TRBV28 and TRBJ1-1; D is uncertain. Germline CDR1 and CDR2: MDHEN and SYDVKM. V shed 8 bases and J shed 1 base, with 14 bases lying between them. The CDR3 covers 14 residues. DNA of the CDR3: TGTGCCAGCGTTAAGGGATTCGGGAACACTGAAGCTTTCTTT. Protein sequence: CASVKGFGNTEAFF.

V gene TRBV5-4 combines with J gene TRBJ2-7; D perhaps matches TRBD2 (6 bases). Germline V gene sequence: CDR1 SGHNT, CDR2 YYREEE (reference sequence). V was pared by 2 bases and J by 6 bases, with 21 bases between. CDR3 length: 16 residues. The CDR3 DNA follows: TGTGCCAGCAGCTTCCCCGGTGCGGGACCGAAGGGCGAGCAGTACTTC. Protein sequence: CASSFPGAGPKGEQYF.

V is TRBV5-1 and J is TRBJ2-7, with 7 positions matching TRBD2. The V gene end was trimmed by 4 bases and the J gene end by 4 bases; junction bases not matched to a gene: 8. The CDR3 covers 14 residues. Germline V gene data show CDR1 as SGHRS and CDR2 as YFSETQ. The CDR3 DNA reads TGCGCCAGCAGCGAGCCGGGGGGAGGATACGAGCAGTACTTC. Protein sequence: CASSEPGGGYEQYF.

This clone was observed once. This rearrangement joins TRBV7-8 to TRBJ2-2; 9 nucleotides line up with TRBD2. J was trimmed by 6 bases and V by 4 bases; bases with no gene match: 6. This CDR3 has 15 amino acids. CDR1 is SGHVS and CDR2 is FQNEAQ in the germline V gene. The CDR3 here is CASSSNSGRAGELFF. CDR3 DNA sequence: TGTGCCAGCAGCTCCAATAGCGGGAGAGCCGGGGAGCTGTTTTTT.

The chain links TRBV7-9 to TRBJ2-7; the match to TRBD1 covers 7 bases. The CDR3 totals 16 residues. Trimming removed 6 bases from V and 5 bases from J; junction bases left unmatched: 16. CDR1 is SEHNR and CDR2 is FQNEAQ in the germline V gene (reference sequence). The CDR3 here is CASSFRDSGLRDEQYF. In DNA form, the CDR3 reads TGTGCCAGCAGTTTCCGGGACAGCGGATTAAGAGACGAGCAGTACTTC.

This chain connects TRBV11-2 to TRBJ1-1, with TRBD1 identical over 7 bases. Germline CDR1 is SGHAT and CDR2 is FQNNGV. The J segment lost 8 bases and the V segment lost 3 bases, leaving 9 bases of the junction unmatched. CDR3 length: 14 amino acids. The CDR3 nucleotides read TGTGCCAGCAGCTTGGACAGCTACAGGGGAGAAGCTTTCTTT. It specifies CASSLDSYRGEAFF.

The rearrangement joins TRBV5-5 to TRBJ2-1; perhaps TRBD2 as D (6 bases). In germline, CDR1 is SGHKS, CDR2 YYEKEE (reference sequence). The CDR3 spans 14 residues. V shed 4 bases and J shed 6 bases, with 14 bases lying between them. This CDR3 is CASSPVGGVNEQFF. CDR3 sequence (DNA): TGTGCCAGCAGCCCGGTTGGAGGGGTCAATGAGCAGTTCTTC. The complete variable domain, with remaining parts taken from reference TRBV5-5 and TRBJ2-1, reads DAGVTQSPTHLIKTRGQQVTLRCSPISGHKSVSWYQQVLGQGPQFIFQYYEKEERGRGNFPDRFSARQFPNYSSELNVNALLLGDSALYLCASSPVGGVNEQFFGPGTRLTVL.

The V and J genes are TRBV24-1 and TRBJ2-3; TRBD2 aligns across 12 bases. Germline CDR1 and CDR2: KGHDR and SFDVKD. The ends lost 5 bases at V and 0 bases at J; junction bases unmatched: 8. The CDR3 is 18 amino acids. CDR3 sequence: CATSAGASGRASTDTQYF. The CDR3 DNA reads TGTGCCACCAGTGCGGGGGCTAGCGGGAGGGCTAGCACAGATACGCAGTATTTT.

The rearrangement uses TRBV28 and TRBJ2-2; D uncertain. The CDR3 contains 15 residues. Per germline, CDR1 MDHEN and CDR2 SYDVKM. Trimming removed 6 bases from V and 6 bases from J, with 17 bases in between. CDR3 nucleotides: TGTGCCAGCAGCCAAGGAACTACAAGGGCCGGGGAGCTGTTTTTT. It encodes CASSQGTTRAGELFF.

This chain connects TRBV6-1 to TRBJ1-5, with TRBD1 identical over 10 bases. Germline assignment: CDR1 MNHNS and CDR2 SASEGT. Unmatched junction bases numbered 6, after V lost 2 bases and J lost 5 bases. The CDR3 extends over 16 amino acids. For the CDR3, the DNA is TGTGCCAGCAGTGAACCGGGACAGGGGCCCTATCAGCCCCAGCATTTT. It codes for CASSEPGQGPYQPQHF.

DNA of the CDR3: TGTGCCAGCAGCCAAGATTCAGGCAGGGTTGATGGCTACACCTTC. Residues: CASSQDSGRVDGYTF. The rearrangement joins TRBV4-2 to TRBJ1-2; perhaps TRBD1 as D (5 bases). The CDR3 extends over 15 amino acids. V was pared by 0 bases and J by 6 bases, with 14 bases between. Germline CDR1 is LGHNA and CDR2 is YNFKEQ.

V gene TRBV6-5 combines with J gene TRBJ1-1, with 7 nucleotides matching TRBD1. Germline CDR1 is MNHEY and CDR2 is SVGAGI. This CDR3 is 14 amino acids long. The V and J ends lost 7 bases and 6 bases, in that order; junction bases with no gene match: 11. CDR3 protein: CASKGGGGRPEAFF. The CDR3 region has the DNA TGTGCCAGCAAAGGGGGCGGGGGACGGCCTGAAGCTTTCTTT.

The chain employs TRBV30 and TRBJ2-7; no clear D gene. V shed 8 bases and J shed 2 bases, with 10 bases lying between them. The CDR3 has 11 amino acids. CDR1 is GTSNPN, CDR2 SVGIG, per germline (reference sequence). Here the CDR3 DNA reads TGTGCCGCCGCCGCCGCCTACGAGCAGTACTTC. Amino acids: CAAAAAYEQYF.

This chain's CDR3 is CASSWVDRYNSPLHF. The CDR3 DNA is TGTGCCAGCAGCTGGGTAGACAGATATAATTCACCCCTCCACTTT. The chain recombines TRBV7-2 with TRBJ1-6; the D gene is possibly TRBD1 (5 bases). The ends were cut back, 4 bases at V and 4 bases at J, with 11 bases in the middle. Germline V gene data show CDR1 as SGHTA and CDR2 as FQGNSA. The CDR3 covers 15 residues.

This chain connects TRBV5-5 to TRBJ1-6; 8 nucleotides align to TRBD1. This CDR3 region has 16 residues. V dropped 4 bases and J dropped 7; count of bases not matched to a gene: 10. Germline-derived CDR1 and CDR2 are SGHKS and YYEKEE (reference sequence). The CDR3: CASSRGTGQGNSPLHF. The CDR3 DNA is TGTGCCAGCAGCCGAGGGACAGGCCAAGGGAATTCACCCCTCCACTTT.

The gene calls are TRBV3-1 (or the pseudogene TRBV3-2) and TRBJ2-6; TRBD1 matches 7 bases. CDR1 and CDR2 from the germline V gene are LGHDT and YNNKEL (reference sequence). V lost 6 bases, J lost 0 bases, and 2 bases stayed unmatched. The CDR3 runs 15 residues. DNA of the CDR3: TGTGCCAGCAGTCGACAGGGCTCTGGGGCCAACGTCCTGACTTTC. It specifies CASSRQGSGANVLTF.

This clone was detected only a few times. At the DNA level, this CDR3 is encoded by other sequences in the same sample as well. The chain joins TRBV19 to TRBJ1-1, with D unresolved. V dropped 4 bases and J dropped 7 bases, with 13 bases sitting between them. The CDR3 is 13 amino acids. Germline V gene sequence: CDR1 LNHDA, CDR2 SQIVND (reference sequence). The CDR3 DNA sequence: TGTGCCAGTAGTACCTTTAGCGGCAGTGAAGCTTTCTTT. This sequence encodes CASSTFSGSEAFF.

This chain connects TRBV12-3 or TRBV12-4 to TRBJ2-7, with D possibly called TRBD1 or TRBD2 (6 bases each). The V and J ends lost 8 bases and 5 bases respectively, with 16 bases between them. The CDR3 covers 13 residues. The DNA of the CDR3 is TGTGCCAGCCGGGGGCAGCCCACCGACGAGCAGTACTTC. It is translated as CASRGQPTDEQYF.